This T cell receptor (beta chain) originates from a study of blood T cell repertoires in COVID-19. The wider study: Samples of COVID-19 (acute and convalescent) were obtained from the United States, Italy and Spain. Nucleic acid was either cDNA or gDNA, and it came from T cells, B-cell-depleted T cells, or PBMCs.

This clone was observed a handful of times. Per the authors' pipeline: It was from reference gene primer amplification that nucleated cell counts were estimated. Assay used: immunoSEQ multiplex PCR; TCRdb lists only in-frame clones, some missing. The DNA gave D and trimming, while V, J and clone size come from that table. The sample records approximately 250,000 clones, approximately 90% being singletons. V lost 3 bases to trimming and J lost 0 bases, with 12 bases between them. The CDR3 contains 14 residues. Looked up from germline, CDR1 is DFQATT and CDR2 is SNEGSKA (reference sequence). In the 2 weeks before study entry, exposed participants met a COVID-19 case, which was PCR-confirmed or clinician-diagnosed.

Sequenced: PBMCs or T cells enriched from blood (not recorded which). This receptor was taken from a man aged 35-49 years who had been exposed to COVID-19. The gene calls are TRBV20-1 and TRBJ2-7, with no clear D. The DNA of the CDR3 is TGCAGTGCTAGTCTCAGCGCCCACTCCTACGAGCAGTACTTC. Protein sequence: CSASLSAHSYEQYF.